This T cell receptor (beta chain) was found in a study of blood T cell repertoires in COVID-19 (dated by TCRdb to 2018 to 2021). With regard to the full study: The collaborator samples originated in the United States, Italy and Spain and spanned the acute and convalescent phases of COVID-19. The material from the prospective study consisted of cDNA or gDNA derived from T cells, B-cell-depleted T cells, or PBMCs. Subjects who had been exposed to COVID-19, were actively infected with it, or had recovered from it provided the deeply sampled blood TCRbeta repertoires that made up the dataset. The repertoires were released in a freely available public database intended as a resource for research on the immune response to SARS-CoV-2. Samples were obtained from the ongoing ImmuneRACE study (first 160 participants) and from 1,000 to 1,500 subjects provided by 6 global collaborators. Nearly every sample came with metadata listing a de-identified subject ID, COVID-19 status, age in years and sex. Where HLA class I and class II types were available, the types were taken from metadata supplied by the sample provider, not from assay-based typing. Study-level results and caveats: The quantity of clinical and demographic metadata differed by source and by participant and was supplied without curation.

TCRbeta CDR3 regions were amplified from genomic DNA by means of the immunoSEQ Assay, a bias-controlled multiplex PCR. The authors processed their data as follows. Nucleated cell counts per sample were estimated from amplification of reference gene primers within the assay. To quantify the absolute abundance of each unique TCRbeta CDR3 rearrangement, sequence reads were collapsed and filtered. For each sample, productive Simpson clonality was calculated as the square root of Simpson's diversity index over productive rearrangements. TCRdb took over this immuneACCESS table, retaining in-frame rearrangements with V and J assigned. Such tables are incomplete; in checked studies, under half of the missing clones stem from an unresolved V gene, and the remainder is unexplained. V, J and clone size are those of that table, while D and trimming were read from the DNA. This sample gives 390,000 or so clones in total; roughly nine tenths of them show up just once. The ten largest clones represent approximately 1% of the sample.

In the prospective study, participants were roughly 18 to 100 years old, resided in about two dozen geographic areas of the United States, and were enrolled through a virtual design. To assign participants to cohorts, the prospective study relied on clinical history that participants themselves reported in a screening survey and a study questionnaire. For ImmuneRACE Cohort 3, a participant was defined as recovered based on two consecutive negative NP/OP PCR tests, clearance by a healthcare professional, or resolution of symptoms. Mobile phlebotomists in the prospective study collected whole blood, serum and a nasopharyngeal or oropharyngeal swab from every participant. Additional blood draws and questionnaires over an approximately two-month period could optionally be provided by prospective study participants. Blood samples from the prospective study were shipped frozen or at room temperature prior to DNA extraction.

On this clone itself: Its antigen is unknown. Per-base qualities were not stored, and no clone one base away is much larger.

Sequenced input: PBMCs or T cells enriched from blood (not recorded which). The clonotype was recovered from a young man who had recovered from COVID-19.

This receptor has the CDR3 CASRQGRKETQYF. The nucleotide sequence is TGTGCCAGTAGACAGGGCCGAAAAGAGACCCAGTACTTC. This sequence uses TRBV19 and TRBJ2-5; the D gene is perhaps TRBD1, from 6 matching bases. The CDR3 contains 13 residues, cysteine and phenylalanine counted. The retained sequence is limited to the CDR3, 39 bases, with the frame set at the first base. V was cut back by 6 bases and J by 3 bases, leaving a gap of 11 bases between them. According to the germline V gene (reference sequence), CDR1 reads LNHDA and CDR2 reads SQIVND.